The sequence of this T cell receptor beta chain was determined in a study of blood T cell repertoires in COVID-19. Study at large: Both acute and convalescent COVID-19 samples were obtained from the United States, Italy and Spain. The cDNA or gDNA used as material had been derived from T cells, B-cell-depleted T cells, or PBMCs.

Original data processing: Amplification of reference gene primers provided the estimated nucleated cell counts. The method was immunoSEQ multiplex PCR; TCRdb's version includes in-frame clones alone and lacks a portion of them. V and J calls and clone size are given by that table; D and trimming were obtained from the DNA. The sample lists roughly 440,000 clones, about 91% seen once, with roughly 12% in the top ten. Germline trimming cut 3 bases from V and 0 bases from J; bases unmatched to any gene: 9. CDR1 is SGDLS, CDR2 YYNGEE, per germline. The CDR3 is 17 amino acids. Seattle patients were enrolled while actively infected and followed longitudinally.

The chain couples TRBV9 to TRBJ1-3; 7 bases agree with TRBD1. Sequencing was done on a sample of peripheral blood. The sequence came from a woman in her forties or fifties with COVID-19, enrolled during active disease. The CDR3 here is CASSARDSPSSGNTIYF. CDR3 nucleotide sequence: TGTGCCAGCAGCGCCCGGGACAGTCCGAGCTCTGGAAACACCATATATTTT.